The 24 T cell receptor beta chains below all came from one sample that was sequenced in a study of shared clonotypes between healthy human individuals. Produced via immunoSEQ multiplex PCR; TCRdb's table is partial and in-frame only. Of millions of clones listed, around 95% were seen once; the top ten hold roughly 0.13%. The material sequenced was naive CD4+ T cells sorted from blood. Noted subset: CD45RA+ positively selected. These receptors originate from a man aged 18 to 29 in good health.

V and J are TRBV27 and TRBJ1-1; 7 bases are shared with TRBD1. Trimming at V came to 5 bases and at J to 1 base, leaving 16 bases not matched to a gene. The CDR3 is 18 residues long. From germline, CDR1 is MNHEY and CDR2 SMNVEV (reference sequence). The CDR3 spells CASSPSRWPGQKNTEAFF. Here the CDR3 DNA reads TGTGCCAGCAGTCCGTCCAGATGGCCGGGACAGAAGAACACTGAAGCTTTCTTT.

The chain is built from TRBV18 and TRBJ1-6; D unclear. Trimming removed 3 bases from V and 10 bases from J, with 10 bases in between. This CDR3 comprises 13 residues. Germline loops: CDR1 KGHSH, CDR2 LQKENI. CDR3 amino acids: CASSPMDGSPLHF. The CDR3 DNA sequence: TGTGCCAGCTCACCCATGGATGGCTCACCCCTCCACTTT.

The rearrangement joins TRBV29-1 to TRBJ1-2; 7 positions match TRBD1. The germline CDR1 and CDR2 sequences are SQVTM and ANQGSEA. Trimming took 7 bases from V and 4 from J; bases not matched to a gene: 15. The CDR3 sequence is 15 residues long. The CDR3 reads CSAIGLDRDGYGYTF. The CDR3 DNA follows: TGCAGCGCAATAGGCCTCGACAGGGATGGCTATGGCTACACCTTC.

The chain combines TRBV4-1 with TRBJ1-4; D is possibly TRBD1 (5 bases). Germline assignment: CDR1 MGHRA and CDR2 YSYEKL. CDR3 length equals 15 residues. V lost 2 bases to trimming and J lost 0 bases, with 7 bases between them. CDR3 nucleotide sequence: TGCGCCAGCAGCCAAACAGGATCAACTAATGAAAAACTGTTTTTT. Its protein product is CASSQTGSTNEKLFF.

This chain joins TRBV5-1 and TRBJ2-5; tentative D call: TRBD2 (5 bases). V gave up 7 bases and J gave up 4 bases, with 17 bases separating them. The CDR3 contains 14 residues. Germline CDR1 and CDR2: SGHRS and YFSETQ. CDR3 nucleotide sequence: TGCGCCAGCTCCAAGGGAGATTTTGGAGAGACCCAGTACTTC. Translating gives CASSKGDFGETQYF.

This chain uses TRBV9 with TRBJ2-2, with 8 positions matching TRBD2. The CDR3 length is 14 residues. Germline values: CDR1 SGDLS, CDR2 YYNGEE. Unmatched junction bases numbered 7, after V lost 7 bases and J lost 5 bases. CDR3 bases: TGTGCCAGCGCCGAGACTAGCGTTACCGGGGAGCTGTTTTTT. Its translation is CASAETSVTGELFF.

This chain connects TRBV4-3 to TRBJ2-5; D unclear. CDR1 LGHNA and CDR2 YSLEER come from the germline V gene. This CDR3 has 16 amino acids. The ends were cut back, 0 bases at V and 7 bases at J, with 18 bases in the middle. The chain's CDR3 is CASSQDTQALPRTQYF. The CDR3 DNA is TGCGCCAGCAGCCAAGATACCCAGGCCCTCCCCCGGACCCAGTACTTC.

V usage is TRBV14 and J usage is TRBJ1-4; unclear D gene. V lost 1 base and J 3 bases, leaving 12 bases between the germline ends. The CDR3 contains 16 residues. In germline, CDR1 is SGHDN, CDR2 FVKESK. CDR3 bases: TGTGCCAGCAGCCAAGTCGGGCAGACCTCTAATGAAAAACTGTTTTTT. Protein sequence: CASSQVGQTSNEKLFF.

CDR3 amino acids: CASSLGPGGYTF. CDR3 sequence (DNA): TGTGCCAGCAGCTTAGGCCCGGGAGGCTACACCTTC. This rearrangement joins TRBV11-2 to TRBJ1-2; D not resolved. V was trimmed by 1 base and J by 8 bases, leaving 8 bases between them. This CDR3 is 12 amino acids long. Germline V CDR1 and CDR2: SGHAT, FQNNGV.

This clone is a singleton in its sample. In DNA, the CDR3 is TGTGCCAGCAGTGATGAGGGGCCTGGCAATCAGCCCCAGCATTTT. This codes for CASSDEGPGNQPQHF. The chain employs TRBV2 and TRBJ1-5, with TRBD1 as a possible D gene (5 bases). CDR1 is SNHLY and CDR2 is FYNNEI in the germline V gene. V was clipped by 3 bases and J by 2 bases, with 11 bases between them. This CDR3 spans 15 amino acids.

The chain combines TRBV5-4 with TRBJ1-1, with TRBD1 matching over 10 bases. The CDR3 has 13 residues. The germline V gene encodes CDR1 SGHNT and CDR2 YYREEE (reference sequence). V trimming: 6 bases; J trimming: 7 bases; junction bases outside the gene matches: 6. As DNA, the CDR3 is TGTGCCAGCACCGTGACAGGGGGCCTTGAAGCTTTCTTT. This codes for CASTVTGGLEAFF.

The gene calls are TRBV7-8 and TRBJ2-7; TRBD2 matches at 13 bases. The CDR3 is made up of 16 amino acids. CDR1 is SGHVS and CDR2 is FQNEAQ in the germline V gene. The J segment lost 3 bases and the V segment lost 5 bases, leaving 7 bases of the junction unmatched. The CDR3 DNA reads as TGTGCCAGCAGCAAAACCGGGACTAGCGGGAACTACGAGCAGTACTTC. The encoded protein is CASSKTGTSGNYEQYF.

The J gene is TRBJ1-3, the V gene TRBV6-1; a possible D gene is TRBD1 (6 bases). This CDR3 spans 13 amino acids. V was shortened by 11 bases and J by 4 bases, with 15 bases between the two germline ends. Germline V lookup: CDR1 MNHNS, CDR2 SASEGT. CDR3 bases: TGTGCCGGCGCCTCCAGGGGAGGAAACACCATATATTTT. Translated, it gives CAGASRGGNTIYF.

CDR3 coding DNA: TGCGCCAGCAGCTTGGAAGACAGGGGTCCCTACGAGCAGTACTTC. It encodes CASSLEDRGPYEQYF. The V call is TRBV5-1, the J call TRBJ2-7; the match to TRBD1 covers 8 bases. The CDR3 runs to 15 residues. Germline V CDR1 and CDR2: SGHRS, YFSETQ. The J segment lost 2 bases and the V segment lost 0 bases, leaving 4 bases of the junction unmatched.

V and J are TRBV25-1 and TRBJ2-1, with 8 positions matching TRBD2. Germline lookup yields CDR1 MGHDK and CDR2 SYGVNS. The CDR3 has 17 amino acids. The trim removed 6 bases at V and 5 bases at J, leaving 15 bases unmatched. CDR3 nucleotides: TGTGCCAGCAGCCGGGACATGTTTAGCGGGACGGACAATGAGCAGTTCTTC. Its protein is CASSRDMFSGTDNEQFF.

V and J are TRBV6-1 and TRBJ1-2, with 7 nucleotides matching TRBD1. This CDR3 contains 13 residues. Germline trimming cut 11 bases from V and 4 bases from J; bases unmatched to any gene: 10. Germline V lookup: CDR1 MNHNS, CDR2 SASEGT. DNA for the CDR3: TGTGCCGGAAGTGAAGCAGGGGGCTATGGCTACACCTTC. This codes for CAGSEAGGYGYTF.

The table lists this clone with a few counts. The chain employs TRBV11-2 and TRBJ1-5; D is ambiguous. The V and J ends lost 4 bases and 4 bases respectively, with 8 bases between them. Per the germline V gene, CDR1 is SGHAT and CDR2 is FQNNGV. CDR3 length equals 13 residues. The CDR3 bases are TGTGCCAGCAGCTACTTAGAGAATCAGCCCCAGCATTTT. Translated, it gives CASSYLENQPQHF.

This sequence joins TRBV4-1 and TRBJ2-1, with TRBD2 identical over 13 bases. The V segment lost 6 bases and the J segment 5 bases; nucleotides outside the gene matches: 4. The CDR3 loop spans 15 amino acids. The germline V gene encodes CDR1 MGHRA and CDR2 YSYEKL. The CDR3 DNA is TGCGCCAGCAGTTACGGGACTAGCGGGGACAATGAGCAGTTCTTC. It yields the protein CASSYGTSGDNEQFF.

The CDR3 bases are TGCGCCACCCGAGGGGACACTCGAAACACTGAAGCTTTCTTT. Translating gives CATRGDTRNTEAFF. The V and J genes are TRBV5-1 and TRBJ1-1; D might be TRBD1 (6 bases). CDR1 and CDR2 (germline): SGHRS, YFSETQ. The CDR3 consists of 14 residues. V lost 9 bases to trimming and J lost 2 bases, with 17 bases between them.

This chain's CDR3 is CASSPRTGTDTQYF. The CDR3 nucleotides are TGCGCCAGCAGCCCGAGGACAGGTACAGATACGCAGTATTTT. The V and J genes are TRBV5-1 and TRBJ2-3, with 7 bases matching TRBD1. From germline, CDR1 is SGHRS and CDR2 YFSETQ. The CDR3 covers 14 residues. V shed 4 bases, J shed 3 bases, and the junction held 5 bases outside the gene matches.

The CDR3 DNA reads as TGTGCTAGTGGCCTGGGGACCTCCCTTTATTCACCCCTCCACTTT. Translation: CASGLGTSLYSPLHF. The J gene is TRBJ1-6, the V gene TRBV12-5; the D gene is possibly TRBD1 (5 bases). The V and J ends lost 6 bases and 8 bases respectively, with 17 bases between them. The CDR3 length is 15 residues. Germline CDR1 reads LGHNT; CDR2 reads FRNRAP.

The chain recombines TRBV12-5 with TRBJ2-5, with unresolved D. Germline CDR1 and CDR2: LGHNT and FRNRAP. The V and J ends lost 1 base and 1 base respectively, with 16 bases between them. CDR3 length: 17 residues. The CDR3 bases are TGTGCTAGTGGTTTGGCCCACCCCCTACGGGTCCAAGAGACCCAGTACTTC. It codes for CASGLAHPLRVQETQYF. Full variable domain (remainder filled in from reference TRBV12-5 and TRBJ2-5): DARVTQTPRHKVTEMGQEVTMRCQPILGHNTVFWYRQTMMQGLELLAYFRNRAPLDDSGMPKDRFSAEMPDATLATLKIQPSEPRDSAVYFCASGLAHPLRVQETQYFGPGTRLLVL.

The V and J genes are TRBV14 and TRBJ2-5; D is uncertain. V shed 3 bases and J shed 5 bases, with 10 bases lying between them. Germline-derived CDR1 and CDR2 are SGHDN and FVKESK. This CDR3 has 13 amino acids. The DNA of the CDR3 is TGTGCCAGCAGCCATGGGATGCAGGAGACCCAGTACTTC. Protein: CASSHGMQETQYF.

The rearrangement links TRBV7-9 to TRBJ1-5; D ambiguous. The CDR3 has 16 amino acids. CDR1 is SEHNR and CDR2 is FQNEAQ in the germline V gene (reference sequence). V was shortened by 5 bases and J by 5 bases, with 19 bases between the two germline ends. The CDR3 DNA sequence: TGTGCCAGCAGCCCCGCGAGGATAGGGTCGGATCAGCCCCAGCATTTT. The encoded protein is CASSPARIGSDQPQHF.